This TCR beta chain was sequenced for a study of human T cells and chemical hapten exposure. TCRdb reanalysed the RACE reads using MiXCR and keeps one entry per CDR3 protein. The data hold 80,000 to 100,000 distinct CDR3 sequences, with 8% to 10% observed a single time. For this clonotype: Its specificity is unknown.

Germline-derived CDR1 and CDR2 are LNHNV and YYDKDF (reference sequence). The V and J ends lost 0 bases and 7 bases respectively, with 13 bases between them. The CDR3 consists of 14 residues. Regarding time point: pre-sensitization, week 0. This sample's treatment: therapeutic diphenylcyclopropenone sensitization with weekly scalp DPC. The study, taken as a whole, reports: Large CDR3 similarity clusters arose significantly more often from expanded TCRs than from controls.

The receptor comes from a woman between 40 and 55 years old with alopecia areata. Some clones in this sample may be carry-over from other donors' samples. This sample comprised whole blood, obtained in connection with sensitization to the hapten diphenylcyclopropenone (DPC). The chain joins TRBV15 to TRBJ2-7, with D unclear. For the CDR3, the DNA is TGTGCCACCAGCAGAGATCTTGTGGTTCGGGAGCAGTACTTC. It codes for CATSRDLVVREQYF.